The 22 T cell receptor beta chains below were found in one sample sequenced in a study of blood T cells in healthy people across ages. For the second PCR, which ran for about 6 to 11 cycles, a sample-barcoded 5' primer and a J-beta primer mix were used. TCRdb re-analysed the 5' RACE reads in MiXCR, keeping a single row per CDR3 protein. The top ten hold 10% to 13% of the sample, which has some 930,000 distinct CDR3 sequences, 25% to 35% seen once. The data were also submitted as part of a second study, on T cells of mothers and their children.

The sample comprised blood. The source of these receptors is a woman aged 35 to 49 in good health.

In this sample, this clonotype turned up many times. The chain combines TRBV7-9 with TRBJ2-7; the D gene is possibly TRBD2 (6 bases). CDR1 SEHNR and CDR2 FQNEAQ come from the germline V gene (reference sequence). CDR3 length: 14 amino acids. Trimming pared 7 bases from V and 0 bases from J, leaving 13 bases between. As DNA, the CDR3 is TGTGCCAGCACCTCCGTGGAGGGCTCCTACGAGCAGTACTTC. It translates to CASTSVEGSYEQYF.

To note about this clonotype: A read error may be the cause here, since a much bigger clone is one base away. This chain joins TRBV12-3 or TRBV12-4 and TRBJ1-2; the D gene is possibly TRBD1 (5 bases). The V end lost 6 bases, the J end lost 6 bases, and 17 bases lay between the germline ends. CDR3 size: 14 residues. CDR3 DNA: TGTGCCAGCAGCCCAGGGACGGTCACGGATGGCTACACCTTC. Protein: CASSPGTVTDGYTF.

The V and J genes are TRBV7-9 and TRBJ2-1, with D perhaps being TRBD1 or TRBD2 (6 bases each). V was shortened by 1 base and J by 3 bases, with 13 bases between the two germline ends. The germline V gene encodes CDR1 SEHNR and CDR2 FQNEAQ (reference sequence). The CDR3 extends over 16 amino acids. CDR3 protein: CASSLGSGADYNEQFF. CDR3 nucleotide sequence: TGTGCCAGCAGCTTAGGGTCGGGGGCCGACTACAATGAGCAGTTCTTC. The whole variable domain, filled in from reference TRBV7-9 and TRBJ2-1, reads DTGVSQNPRHKITKRGQNVTFRCDPISEHNRLYWYRQTLGQGPEFLTYFQNEAQLEKSRLLSDRFSAERPKGSFSTLEIQRTEQGDSAMYLCASSLGSGADYNEQFFGPGTRLTVL.

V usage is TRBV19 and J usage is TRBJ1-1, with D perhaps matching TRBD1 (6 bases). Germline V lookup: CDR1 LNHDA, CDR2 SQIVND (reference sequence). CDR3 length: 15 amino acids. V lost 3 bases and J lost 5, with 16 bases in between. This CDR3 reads CASSIASGARTEAFF. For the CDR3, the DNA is TGTGCCAGTAGTATTGCATCGGGGGCTCGGACTGAAGCTTTCTTT.

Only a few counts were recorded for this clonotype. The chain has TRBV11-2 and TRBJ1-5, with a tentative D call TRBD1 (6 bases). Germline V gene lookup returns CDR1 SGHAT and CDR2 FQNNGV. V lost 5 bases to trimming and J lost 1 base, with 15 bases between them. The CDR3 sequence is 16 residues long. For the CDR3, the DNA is TGTGCCAGCAGCCGAGCCGGGGGGCTGAGCAATCAGCCCCAGCATTTT. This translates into CASSRAGGLSNQPQHF.

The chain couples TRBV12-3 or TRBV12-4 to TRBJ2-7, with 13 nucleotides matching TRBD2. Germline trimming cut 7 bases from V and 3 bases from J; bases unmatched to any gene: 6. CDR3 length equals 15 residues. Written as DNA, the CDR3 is TGTGCCAGCAAATCCACTAGCGGGGGGGTCTACGAGCAGTACTTC. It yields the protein CASKSTSGGVYEQYF.

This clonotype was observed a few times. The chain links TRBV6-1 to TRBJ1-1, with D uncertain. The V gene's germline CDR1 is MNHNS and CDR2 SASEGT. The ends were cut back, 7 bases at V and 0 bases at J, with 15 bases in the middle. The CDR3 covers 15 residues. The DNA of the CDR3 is TGTGCCAGCACCCTTCAAGTAAGCATGAACACTGAAGCTTTCTTT. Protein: CASTLQVSMNTEAFF.

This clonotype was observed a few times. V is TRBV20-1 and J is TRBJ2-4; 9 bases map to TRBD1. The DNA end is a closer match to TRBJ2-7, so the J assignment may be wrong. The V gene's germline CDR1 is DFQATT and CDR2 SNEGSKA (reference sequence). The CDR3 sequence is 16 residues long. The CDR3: CSARDSSGTGTHEQYF. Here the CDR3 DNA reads TGCAGTGCTAGAGATTCCTCGGGGACAGGGACCCACGAGCAGTACTTC.

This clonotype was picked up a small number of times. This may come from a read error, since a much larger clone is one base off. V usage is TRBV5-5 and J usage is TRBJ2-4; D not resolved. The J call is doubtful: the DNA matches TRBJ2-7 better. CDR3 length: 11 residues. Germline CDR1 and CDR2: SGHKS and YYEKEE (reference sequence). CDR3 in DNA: TGTGCCAACAGCACCGACTACGAGCAGTACTTC. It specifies CANSTDYEQYF.

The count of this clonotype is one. In DNA form, the CDR3 reads TGTGCCAGCAGTTGGGGTGCAGGAGGCAATCAGCCCCAGCATTTT. Protein product: CASSWGAGGNQPQHF. The chain uses TRBV12-3 or TRBV12-4 and TRBJ1-5; D gene uncertain. CDR3 size: 15 residues. V lost 4 bases, J lost 2 bases, and 12 bases lay in between.

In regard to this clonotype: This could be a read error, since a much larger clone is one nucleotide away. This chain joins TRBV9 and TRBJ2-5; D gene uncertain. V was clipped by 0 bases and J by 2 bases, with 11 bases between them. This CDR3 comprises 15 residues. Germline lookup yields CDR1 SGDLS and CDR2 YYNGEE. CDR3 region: CASSVDGRSQETQYF. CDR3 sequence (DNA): TGTGCCAGCAGCGTAGATGGTAGGAGTCAAGAGACCCAGTACTTC.

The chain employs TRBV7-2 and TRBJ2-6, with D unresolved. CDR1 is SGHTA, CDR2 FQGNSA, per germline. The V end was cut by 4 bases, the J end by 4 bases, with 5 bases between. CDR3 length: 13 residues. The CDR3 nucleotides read TGTGCCAGCAGCTATTACGGGGCCAACGTCCTGACTTTC. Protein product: CASSYYGANVLTF.

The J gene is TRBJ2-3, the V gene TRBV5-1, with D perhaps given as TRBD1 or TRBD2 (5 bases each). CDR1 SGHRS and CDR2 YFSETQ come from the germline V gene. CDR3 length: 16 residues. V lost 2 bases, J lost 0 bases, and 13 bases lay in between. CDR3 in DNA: TGCGCCAGCAGCTTACCGGGACCCTCTAGCACAGATACGCAGTATTTT. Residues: CASSLPGPSSTDTQYF.

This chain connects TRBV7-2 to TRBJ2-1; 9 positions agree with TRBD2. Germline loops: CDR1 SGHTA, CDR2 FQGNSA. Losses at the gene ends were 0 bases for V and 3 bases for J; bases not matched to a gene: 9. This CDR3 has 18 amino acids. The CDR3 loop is CASSLAGGGASHYNEQFF. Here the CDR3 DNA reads TGTGCCAGCAGCTTAGCGGGCGGGGGGGCCTCTCACTACAATGAGCAGTTCTTC.

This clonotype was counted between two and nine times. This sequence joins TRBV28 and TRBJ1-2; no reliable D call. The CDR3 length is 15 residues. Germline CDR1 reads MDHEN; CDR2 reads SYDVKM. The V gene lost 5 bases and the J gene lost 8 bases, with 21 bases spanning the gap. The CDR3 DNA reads TGTGCCAGCAGTACTTTCCATTTCCAGACGTACGGCTACACCTTC. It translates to CASSTFHFQTYGYTF.

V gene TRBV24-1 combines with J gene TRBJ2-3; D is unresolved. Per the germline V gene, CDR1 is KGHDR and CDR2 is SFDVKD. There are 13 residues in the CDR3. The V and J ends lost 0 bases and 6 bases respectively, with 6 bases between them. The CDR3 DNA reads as TGTGCCACCAGTGATTTGCAGCCGGATACGCAGTATTTT. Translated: CATSDLQPDTQYF.

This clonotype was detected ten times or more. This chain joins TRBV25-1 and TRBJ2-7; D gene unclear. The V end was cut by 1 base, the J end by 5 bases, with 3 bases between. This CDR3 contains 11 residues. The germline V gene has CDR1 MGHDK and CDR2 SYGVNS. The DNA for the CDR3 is TGTGCCAGCAGTGAATTTAACGAGCAGTACTTC. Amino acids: CASSEFNEQYF.

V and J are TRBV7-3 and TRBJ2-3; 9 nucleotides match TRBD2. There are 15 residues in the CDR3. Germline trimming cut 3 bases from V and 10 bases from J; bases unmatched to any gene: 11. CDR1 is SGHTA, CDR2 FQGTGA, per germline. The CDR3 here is CASSFSGGTLGAQYF. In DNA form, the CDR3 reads TGTGCCAGCAGCTTCAGCGGGGGGACCCTCGGGGCGCAGTATTTT.

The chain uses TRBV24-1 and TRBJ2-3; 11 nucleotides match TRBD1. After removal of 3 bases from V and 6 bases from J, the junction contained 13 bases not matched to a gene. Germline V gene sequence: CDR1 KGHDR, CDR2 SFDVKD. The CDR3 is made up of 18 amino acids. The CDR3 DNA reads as TGTGCCACCAGTGATCCCACTCCGGGACAGGGGGTTCGGGATACGCAGTATTTT. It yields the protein CATSDPTPGQGVRDTQYF.

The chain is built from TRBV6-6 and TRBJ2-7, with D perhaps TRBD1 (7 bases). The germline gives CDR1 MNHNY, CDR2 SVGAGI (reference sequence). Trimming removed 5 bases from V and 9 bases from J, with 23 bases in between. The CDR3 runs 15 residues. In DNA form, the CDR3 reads TGTGCCAGCAGTCAAAGCCGCGGGACAGCCCTTCGGCAGTACTTC. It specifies CASSQSRGTALRQYF.

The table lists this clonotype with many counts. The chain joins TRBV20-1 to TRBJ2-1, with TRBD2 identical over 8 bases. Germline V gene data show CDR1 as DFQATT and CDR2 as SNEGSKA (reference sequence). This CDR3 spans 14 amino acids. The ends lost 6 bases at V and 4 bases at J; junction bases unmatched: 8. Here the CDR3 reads CSAGSAGGYNEQFF. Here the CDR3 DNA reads TGCAGTGCGGGGTCGGCGGGGGGTTACAATGAGCAGTTCTTC.

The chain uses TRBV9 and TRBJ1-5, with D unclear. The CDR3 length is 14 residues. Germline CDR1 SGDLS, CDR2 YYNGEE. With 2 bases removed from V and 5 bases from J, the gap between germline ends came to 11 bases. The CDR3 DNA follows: TGTGCCAGCAGCGTCGGGAGCCTTGATCAGCCCCAGCATTTT. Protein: CASSVGSLDQPQHF.